The 10 T cell receptor beta chains below all came from one sample that was sequenced in a study of T cells in Graves' hyperthyroidism and ophthalmopathy. Amplification targeted TCR beta CDR3 regions from RNA transcripts. Researchers ran a first-round RT-PCR on the TCR CDR3 using the HTBI primer set. MiXCR was run by TCRdb on the multiplex PCR reads, yielding one entry per CDR3 protein. Found here are about 590,000 distinct CDR3 sequences, approximately 15% of them singletons; the top ten hold 7.3%. Sequencing was performed on blood. The receptors shown here come from a young woman with Graves' hyperthyroidism.

In its sample, this clonotype was seen many times. This chain connects TRBV27 to TRBJ2-3; D call uncertain. The CDR3 sequence is 13 residues long. V was pared by 6 bases and J by 1 base, with 8 bases between. Germline V CDR1 and CDR2: MNHEY, SMNVEV (reference sequence). Here the CDR3 reads CASSLDGTDTQYF. DNA of the CDR3: TGTGCCAGCAGCTTGGACGGCACAGATACGCAGTATTTT.

The sample holds many counts of this clonotype. The V and J genes are TRBV12-3 or TRBV12-4 and TRBJ1-5; no clear D gene. The V gene lost 4 bases and the J gene lost 0 bases, with 19 bases spanning the gap. The CDR3 has 18 amino acids. CDR3 in amino acids: CASSSLTLGRNSNQPQHF. Written as DNA, the CDR3 is TGTGCCAGCAGTTCCCTTACCCTCGGACGGAATAGCAATCAGCCCCAGCATTTT.

This clonotype was seen at least ten times. The chain has TRBV2 and TRBJ1-3; D is uncertain. Germline assignment: CDR1 SNHLY and CDR2 FYNNEI. This CDR3 contains 13 residues. Trimming cost V 6 bases and J 0 bases, with 6 bases left between them. The CDR3 sequence is CASRLDSGNTIYF. The CDR3 DNA reads as TGTGCCAGCAGACTGGACTCTGGAAACACCATATATTTT.

Written as DNA, the CDR3 is TGTGCCAGCAGCGACGGACTAGCGAACACAGATACGCAGTATTTT. Its translation: CASSDGLANTDTQYF. The gene calls are TRBV9 and TRBJ2-3; 9 bases map to TRBD2. CDR3 length: 15 residues. CDR1 and CDR2 (germline): SGDLS, YYNGEE. V lost 3 bases, J lost 2 bases, and 4 bases stayed unmatched.

This clonotype was observed many times. V is TRBV6-2 or TRBV6-3 and J is TRBJ1-5; TRBD1 matches at 10 bases. There are 17 residues in the CDR3. V shed 2 bases, J shed 3 bases, and the junction held 7 bases outside the gene matches. Germline V gives CDR1 MNHEY, CDR2 SVGEGT. CDR3 sequence reads: CASSYLTGTGANQPQHF. CDR3 coding DNA: TGTGCCAGCAGTTACCTAACTGGGACAGGGGCCAATCAGCCCCAGCATTTT.

This clonotype was seen ten or more times. The chain joins TRBV15 to TRBJ2-7; 9 positions match TRBD2. The V segment lost 3 bases and the J segment 7 bases; nucleotides outside the gene matches: 7. CDR3 size: 14 residues. Germline loops: CDR1 LNHNV, CDR2 YYDKDF (reference sequence). The CDR3 region is CATSSTETSGEQYF. In DNA, the CDR3 is TGTGCCACCAGCAGCACCGAGACTAGCGGAGAGCAGTACTTC.

This clonotype came up many times. This chain joins TRBV6-2 or TRBV6-3 and TRBJ2-5; 14 positions agree with TRBD2. The CDR3 totals 17 residues. The V and J ends lost 5 bases and 5 bases, in that order; junction bases with no gene match: 10. CDR1 and CDR2 (germline): MNHEY, SVGEGT. The CDR3 region has the DNA TGTGCCAGCAGTACAGGGACTAGCGGGAGACTTGACGAGACCCAGTACTTC. The encoded protein is CASSTGTSGRLDETQYF.

This chain connects TRBV4-3 to TRBJ2-1, with unresolved D. CDR1 is LGHNA and CDR2 is YSLEER in the germline V gene. With 1 base removed from V and 0 bases from J, the gap between germline ends came to 7 bases. This CDR3 region has 15 residues. The CDR3 loop is CASSQGGVSYNEQFF. The CDR3 nucleotides are TGCGCCAGCAGCCAAGGAGGAGTCTCCTACAATGAGCAGTTCTTC.

This clonotype was detected ten times or more. The gene calls are TRBV3-1 and TRBJ2-5; 7 bases fit TRBD1. Germline V gene lookup returns CDR1 LGHDT and CDR2 YNNKEL (reference sequence). The ends lost 4 bases at V and 1 base at J; junction bases unmatched: 3. There are 14 residues in the CDR3. CDR3 loop: CASSRGTVQETQYF. CDR3 in DNA: TGTGCCAGCAGCCGGGGGACAGTCCAAGAGACCCAGTACTTC.

This clonotype was picked up many times. This chain joins TRBV29-1 and TRBJ2-2, with D unclear. The CDR3 covers 13 residues. CDR1 and CDR2 from the germline V gene are SQVTM and ANQGSEA. V was shortened by 1 base and J by 1 base, with 4 bases between the two germline ends. CDR3 coding DNA: TGCAGCGTTGAAGGGGGGAACACCGGGGAGCTGTTTTTT. Protein sequence: CSVEGGNTGELFF.